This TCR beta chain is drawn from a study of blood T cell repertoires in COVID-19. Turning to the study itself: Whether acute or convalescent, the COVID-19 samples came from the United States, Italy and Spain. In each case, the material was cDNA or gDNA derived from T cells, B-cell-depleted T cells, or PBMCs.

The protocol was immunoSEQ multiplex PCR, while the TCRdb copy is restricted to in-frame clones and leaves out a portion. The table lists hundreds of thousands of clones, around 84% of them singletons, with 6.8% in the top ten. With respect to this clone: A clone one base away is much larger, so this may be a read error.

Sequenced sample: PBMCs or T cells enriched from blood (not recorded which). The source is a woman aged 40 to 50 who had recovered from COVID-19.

The CDR3 loop is CASSLTGGASYNEQFF. The CDR3 nucleotides read TGTGCCAGCAGCTTAACGGGAGGGGCCTCCTACAATGAGCAGTTCTTC. J is TRBJ2-1 and V is TRBV7-2; 8 bases line up with TRBD2. Per germline, CDR1 SGHTA and CDR2 FQGNSA. With V trimmed by 2 bases and J by 0 bases, 3 bases remained unmatched. CDR3 length: 16 amino acids. The variable domain in full, with the rest retrieved from reference TRBV7-2 and TRBJ2-1, is GAGVSQSPSNKVTEKGKDVELRCDPISGHTALYWYRQSLGQGLEFLIYFQGNSAPDKSGLPSDRFSAERTGGSVSTLTIQRTQQEDSAVYLCASSLTGGASYNEQFFGPGTRLTVL.